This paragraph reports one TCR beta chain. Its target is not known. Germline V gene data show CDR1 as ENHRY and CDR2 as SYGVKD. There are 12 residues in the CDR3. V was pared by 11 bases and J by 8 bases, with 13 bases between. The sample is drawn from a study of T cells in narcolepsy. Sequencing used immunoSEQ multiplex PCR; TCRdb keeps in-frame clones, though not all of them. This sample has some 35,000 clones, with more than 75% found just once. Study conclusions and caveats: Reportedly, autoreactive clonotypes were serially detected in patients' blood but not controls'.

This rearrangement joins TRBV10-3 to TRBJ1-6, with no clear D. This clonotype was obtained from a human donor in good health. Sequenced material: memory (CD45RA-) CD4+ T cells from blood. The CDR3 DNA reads TGTGCCGCCAAAGCAAGGGATTCACCCCTCCACTTT. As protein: CAAKARDSPLHF.